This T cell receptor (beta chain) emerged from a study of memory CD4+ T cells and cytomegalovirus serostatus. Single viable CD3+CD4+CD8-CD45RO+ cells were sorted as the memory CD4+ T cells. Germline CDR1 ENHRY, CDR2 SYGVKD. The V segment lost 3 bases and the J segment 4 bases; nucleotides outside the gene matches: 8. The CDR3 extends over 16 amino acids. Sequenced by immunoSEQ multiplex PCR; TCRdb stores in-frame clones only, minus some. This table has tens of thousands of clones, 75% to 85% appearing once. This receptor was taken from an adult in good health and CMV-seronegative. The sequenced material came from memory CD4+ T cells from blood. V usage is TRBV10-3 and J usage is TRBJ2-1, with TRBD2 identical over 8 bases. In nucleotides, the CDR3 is TGTGCCATCAGTGACAATACCGGGACTAGATACAATGAGCAGTTCTTC. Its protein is CAISDNTGTRYNEQFF.